This T cell receptor (beta chain) emerged from a study of shared clonotypes between healthy human individuals. A note on this clone: The antigen is unknown. At the DNA level, this CDR3 is encoded by other sequences in the same sample as well.

In germline, CDR1 is SGDLS, CDR2 YYNGEE. The CDR3 extends over 14 amino acids. Trimming removed 0 bases at V and 0 bases at J, with 6 bases between. The authors' processing: Filtering differed because ImmunoSEQ produced junction-only sequences that carried no quality scores. TCRdb's copy holds only in-frame clones and misses some; the assay was immunoSEQ multiplex PCR. That table furnishes V, J and clone size, whereas the DNA furnished D and trimming. The table has millions of clones, 85% to 95% seen once. Study results and limitations: In having few donors, the study represented limited genetic and exposure-history diversity.

Caucasian adults living in Nashville, Tennessee, provided all samples. The rearrangement links TRBV9 to TRBJ1-1; D uncertain. The sequenced material came from naive CD4+ T cells sorted from blood. The subset was: CD45RA+ positively selected. The receptor's source is a man younger than 30 in good health. CDR3 protein: CASSVASLNTEAFF. The CDR3 nucleotides are TGTGCCAGCAGCGTAGCAAGTCTGAACACTGAAGCTTTCTTT. The entire variable domain, with the rest obtained from reference TRBV9 and TRBJ1-1, is as follows: DSGVTQTPKHLITATGQRVTLRCSPRSGDLSVYWYQQSLDQGLQFLIQYYNGEERAKGNILERFSAQQFPDLHSELNLSSLELGDSALYFCASSVASLNTEAFFGQGTRLTVV.